The clone carrying this TCR beta chain appeared many times. The antigen remains undetermined. Exclusion criteria comprised other autoimmune diseases, uncontrolled infections, pregnancy or lactation in patients. From RNA, the CDR3 regions of TCR beta chains were amplified and sequenced. An opening RT-PCR round employed HTBI primers and preceded a second-round multiplex PCR. TCRdb re-called the multiplex PCR reads with MiXCR, one entry per CDR3 protein. The sample shows 300,000 to 400,000 distinct CDR3 sequences, roughly 15% of them seen only once. These data come from a study of Graves' ophthalmopathy and Graves' hyperthyroidism. Whole-study context: Researchers obtained peripheral blood at initial diagnosis, before any treatment had begun. General study findings and limits: In blood, most expanded thyroid clonotypes above 0.001 frequency were also detected.

Germline CDR1 PRHDT, CDR2 FYEKMQ (reference sequence). J gave up 4 bases and V 5 bases, and 14 bases lay outside the gene matches. The CDR3 loop spans 17 amino acids. This chain joins TRBV13 and TRBJ2-3, with 8 bases that match TRBD2. The receptor was derived from an adult man with Graves' ophthalmopathy. The sequenced sample consisted of peripheral blood. The CDR3: CASSPQRGSGVPDTQYF. CDR3 in DNA: TGTGCCAGCAGCCCCCAACGCGGTAGCGGGGTGCCAGATACGCAGTATTTT.